This T cell receptor (beta chain) is from a study of CD8 T cells in Susac syndrome. General study points: It was acknowledged by the study that relatively few individuals were included in its TCR sequencing and HLA analysis.

This clonotype was counted once. No antigen is known for it. Roughly 0.45 to 1 ug RNA was reverse transcribed with random hexamers. By means of immunoSEQ multiplex PCR, TCR beta CDR3 spanning 54 Vbeta and 13 Jbeta underwent amplification. TCRdb re-analysed the immunoSEQ multiplex PCR reads in MiXCR, keeping a single row per CDR3 protein. Found here are about 180,000 distinct CDR3 sequences, approximately 95% of them singletons; the top ten hold approximately 0.09%. V shed 2 bases, J shed 7 bases, and the junction held 3 bases outside the gene matches. Looked up from germline, CDR1 is MGHDK and CDR2 is SYGVNS. CDR3 length: 14 amino acids. Both CD4+ and CD8+ T cells were negatively isolated, and TEMRA cells underwent FACS enrichment.

The specimen was CD4+ T cells from PBMCs. The sequence was collected from a human donor with multiple sclerosis. The genes are TRBV25-1 and TRBJ1-4; 8 nucleotides agree with TRBD1. The CDR3 loop is CASSEGQGGEKLFF. As DNA, the CDR3 is TGTGCCAGCAGTGAAGGACAGGGTGGTGAAAAACTGTTTTTT. Full variable domain (missing parts from reference TRBV25-1 and TRBJ1-4): EADIYQTPRYLVIGTGKKITLECSQTMGHDKMYWYQQDPGMELHLIHYSYGVNSTEKGDLSSESTVSRIRTEHFPLTLESARPSHTSQYLCASSEGQGGEKLFFGSGTQLSVL.